This T cell receptor (beta chain) was sequenced in a study of PD-1 blockade in mismatch repair-deficient tumors (dated by TCRdb to 2016 to 2017). Broadly, across the study: Between late 2013 and September 2016, the trial enrolled 70 to 100 consecutive patients with over 10 mismatch repair-deficient cancer types, every one of whom had been previously treated and was progressing. Tumor-associated T cell clones in the peripheral blood of patients responding to PD-1 blockade were tracked using deep sequencing of TCR CDR3 regions. Overall study results and their limits: After pembrolizumab, tumor-resident clones, which were often undetectable in blood before treatment, expanded rapidly and then contracted, generally ahead of radiologic responses.

The library relied on the immunoSEQ multiplex PCR assay. The clones in this table, taken by TCRdb from immuneACCESS, are in-frame only. Not every clone is retained; where verified, under half of the shortfall comes from an unresolved V gene, and the cause of the rest is unknown. For this sample there are 70,000 to 90,000 clones; about four fifths appear just once. Together, the top ten hold approximately 5.1% of the sample. Turning to this clone: Its antigen remains undetermined. One base away there is no much larger clone; base qualities are not given.

From a lookup of the germline V gene (reference sequence), CDR1 and CDR2 are LNHDA and SQIVND. V sheds 10 bases and J sheds 2 bases, leaving 12 bases between their ends. The CDR3 holds 12 amino acids from the cysteine to the phenylalanine. Just the 36-base CDR3 DNA is kept, in frame starting at base 1. Mismatch repair deficiency was established in every enrolled patient by polymerase chain reaction or immunohistochemistry. A few patients who responded to pembrolizumab therapy underwent TCR sequencing. In the phase II trial, pembrolizumab PD-1 blockade was tested prospectively in advanced mismatch repair-deficient cancers, no matter which tissue of origin the cancers came from. Peripheral blood T cell samples were serially collected before and at multiple times after PD-1 blockade was started. Blood sampling time points were reported as weeks after the first dose of pembrolizumab.

This TCR derives from an adult with mismatch repair-deficient cancer. The sequence joins TRBV19 to TRBJ2-7; the D gene cannot be resolved reliably. The sample was peripheral blood, taken 44 weeks after starting pembrolizumab. The CDR3: CATLHPPYEQYF. The DNA is as follows: TGTGCCACCCTACACCCTCCCTACGAGCAGTACTTC.